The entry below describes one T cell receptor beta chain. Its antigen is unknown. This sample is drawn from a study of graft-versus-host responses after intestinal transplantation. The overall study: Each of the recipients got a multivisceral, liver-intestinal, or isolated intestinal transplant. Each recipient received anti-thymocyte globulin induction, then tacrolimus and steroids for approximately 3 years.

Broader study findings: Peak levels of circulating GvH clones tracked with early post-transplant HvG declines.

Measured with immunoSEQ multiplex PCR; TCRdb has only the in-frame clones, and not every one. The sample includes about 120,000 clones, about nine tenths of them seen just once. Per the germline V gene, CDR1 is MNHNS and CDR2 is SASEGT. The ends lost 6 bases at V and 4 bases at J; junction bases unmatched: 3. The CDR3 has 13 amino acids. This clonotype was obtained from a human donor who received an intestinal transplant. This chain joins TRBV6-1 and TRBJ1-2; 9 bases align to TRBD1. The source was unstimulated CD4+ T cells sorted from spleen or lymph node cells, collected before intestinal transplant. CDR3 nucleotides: TGTGCCAGCAGGGGACAGGGCGGCTATGGCTACACCTTC. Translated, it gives CASRGQGGYGYTF.